This T cell receptor beta chain originates from a study of control samples from healthy donors and cancer patients. The method was immunoSEQ multiplex PCR; TCRdb's version includes in-frame clones alone and lacks a portion of them. The table shows tens of thousands of clones, with 75% to 95% occurring only once. The CDR3 is 17 amino acids. Looked up from germline, CDR1 is LGHNA and CDR2 is YSLEER. J gave up 3 bases and V 0 bases, and 5 bases lay outside the gene matches. The chain couples TRBV4-3 to TRBJ2-1; 10 bases agree with TRBD2. Sequenced material: PBMCs. The TCR sequence derives from a man between 25 and 39 years old with colorectal cancer. The DNA for the CDR3 is TGCGCCAGCAGCCAAGATGGGCTAGCGGGGGTCTACAATGAGCAGTTCTTC. This codes for CASSQDGLAGVYNEQFF.